This record covers a single TCR beta chain. In the original workflow: Using reference gene primer amplification, nucleated cell counts were estimated. The data were produced by immunoSEQ multiplex PCR, yet TCRdb's version contains in-frame clones alone and is incomplete. D and trimming come from the DNA, and the V and J calls and clone size come from that table. Among a few hundred thousand clones, about 85% were seen once, and the ten largest hold about 2%. The record originates from a study of blood T cell repertoires in COVID-19. About the study: There were acute and convalescent COVID-19 samples, and they came from the United States, Italy and Spain. PBMCs, B-cell-depleted T cells, or T cells provided the cDNA or gDNA that made up the material.

The sample consisted of peripheral blood. The TCR comes from a young man who had recovered from COVID-19.

For the CDR3, the DNA is TGCGCCAGCAGCCAAGCCCAAGGAGACAGCTTGAATTCACCCCTCCACTTT. Its translation: CASSQAQGDSLNSPLHF. The V call is TRBV4-1, the J call TRBJ1-6, with a tentative D call TRBD1 (5 bases). V was clipped by 1 base and J by 7 bases, with 17 bases between them. Germline CDR1 reads MGHRA; CDR2 reads YSYEKL. The CDR3 extends over 17 amino acids.